These 28 T cell receptor beta chains share one sample of origin, sequenced in a study of blood T cell repertoires in COVID-19. The table came from immunoSEQ multiplex PCR; TCRdb's copy has only in-frame clones and leaves some out. The table shows 200,000 to 250,000 clones, with 81% occurring only once. The sample comprised PBMCs or T cells enriched from blood (not recorded which). The receptors derive from a woman aged 45 to 65 with acute COVID-19.

The V call is TRBV19, the J call TRBJ1-1; 8 bases are a match to TRBD1. The CDR3 spans 13 residues. Trimming removed 6 bases from V and 6 bases from J; junction bases left unmatched: 6. The germline V gene has CDR1 LNHDA and CDR2 SQIVND (reference sequence). As DNA, the CDR3 is TGTGCCAGTAGGACAACAGGGGGATCTGAAGCTTTCTTT. It codes for CASRTTGGSEAFF.

The chain combines TRBV4-1 with TRBJ2-7; perhaps TRBD1 as D (5 bases). The CDR3 spans 17 residues. Between the trimmed V and J ends, which lost 0 bases and 4 bases, there was a span of 19 bases. Germline CDR1 MGHRA, CDR2 YSYEKL. The CDR3 sequence is CASSQEKGAVGFYEQYF. The CDR3 region has the DNA TGCGCCAGCAGCCAAGAAAAAGGGGCCGTGGGATTTTACGAGCAGTACTTC.

The chain is built from TRBV9 and TRBJ1-5; TRBD1 agrees at 10 bases. CDR1 is SGDLS and CDR2 is YYNGEE in the germline V gene. The CDR3 consists of 15 residues. V gave up 2 bases and J gave up 4 bases; unmatched junction bases: 3. Here the CDR3 reads CASSVTGGANQPQHF. The CDR3 DNA is TGTGCCAGCAGCGTGACAGGGGGCGCGAATCAGCCCCAGCATTTT.

CDR3 protein: CASSVGSGYGQPQHF. The CDR3 DNA is TGTGCCAGCAGCGTAGGTTCCGGGTACGGTCAGCCCCAGCATTTT. The chain has TRBV9 and TRBJ1-5, with D hard to call. The CDR3 has 15 residues. V lost 0 bases, J lost 6 bases, and 13 bases lay in between. Per the germline V gene, CDR1 is SGDLS and CDR2 is YYNGEE.

This chain uses TRBV5-5 with TRBJ2-7; TRBD1 matches at 7 bases. CDR1 is SGHKS and CDR2 is YYEKEE in the germline V gene (reference sequence). The junction had 4 bases not matched to a gene; V was cut back by 2 bases and J by 5 bases. CDR3 length equals 13 residues. The CDR3 sequence: CASSLDRVHEQYF. The CDR3, as DNA: TGTGCCAGCAGCTTAGACAGGGTTCACGAGCAGTACTTC.

As for this clone: The sample contains more than one DNA sequence encoding this CDR3. The rearrangement links TRBV6-1 to TRBJ2-4; 7 nucleotides align to TRBD2. CDR3 size: 17 residues. The V gene's germline CDR1 is MNHNS and CDR2 SASEGT. After removal of 2 bases from V and 0 bases from J, the junction contained 7 bases not matched to a gene. Here the CDR3 reads CASSERLAGLAKNIQYF. DNA of the CDR3: TGTGCCAGCAGTGAACGGTTAGCGGGTCTAGCCAAAAACATTCAGTACTTC.

The rearrangement links TRBV5-4 to TRBJ2-7; 7 bases align to TRBD2. The junction had 7 bases not matched to a gene; V was cut back by 5 bases and J by 2 bases. Germline loops: CDR1 SGHNT, CDR2 YYREEE (reference sequence). The CDR3 sequence is 14 residues long. The CDR3 spells CASSRVGGTYEQYF. DNA of the CDR3: TGTGCCAGCAGTCGGGTCGGGGGGACCTACGAGCAGTACTTC.

The chain links TRBV6-6 to TRBJ1-1; D gene ambiguous. The CDR3 totals 14 residues. Trimming shortened V by 2 bases and J by 4 bases, and 11 bases separated the two germline ends. Germline loops: CDR1 MNHNY, CDR2 SVGAGI (reference sequence). The CDR3 spells CASSYAEVSTEAFF. CDR3 sequence (DNA): TGTGCCAGCAGTTACGCAGAGGTTTCCACTGAAGCTTTCTTT.

The V and J genes are TRBV27 and TRBJ2-7, with 12 bases aligning to TRBD2. V shed 7 bases, J shed 2 bases, and the junction held 9 bases outside the gene matches. Germline V gives CDR1 MNHEY, CDR2 SMNVEV (reference sequence). The CDR3 runs 16 residues. The CDR3 coding sequence is TGTGCCAGCACAAGACTAGCGGGAGTAGGTGCCTACGAGCAGTACTTC. It codes for CASTRLAGVGAYEQYF.

The count of this clone is one. V and J are TRBV7-2 and TRBJ2-7; TRBD2 aligns across 9 bases. This CDR3 spans 16 amino acids. The V gene's germline CDR1 is SGHTA and CDR2 FQGNSA. J gave up 3 bases and V 4 bases, and 10 bases lay outside the gene matches. The CDR3 region has the DNA TGTGCCAGCAGCTCCCTAGTTAGCGGGAGCCTCTACGAGCAGTACTTC. Translated: CASSSLVSGSLYEQYF.

This chain links TRBV19 with TRBJ2-6; D call uncertain. The CDR3 runs 17 residues. The V end lost 7 bases, the J end lost 4 bases, and 20 bases lay between the germline ends. The germline gives CDR1 LNHDA, CDR2 SQIVND (reference sequence). The chain's CDR3 is CASTPLVVQAGANVLTF. CDR3 nucleotides: TGTGCCAGTACCCCTTTGGTAGTCCAAGCCGGGGCCAACGTCCTGACTTTC.

V usage is TRBV19 and J usage is TRBJ1-5, with TRBD1 matching over 8 bases. The length of the CDR3 is 18 residues. The ends lost 9 bases at V and 4 bases at J; junction bases unmatched: 20. From germline, CDR1 is LNHDA and CDR2 SQIVND (reference sequence). This CDR3 is CASVTRQGPSDYNQPQHF. The CDR3, as DNA: TGTGCCAGCGTTACGAGACAGGGGCCCAGTGATTATAATCAGCCCCAGCATTTT.

This clone was counted once. V gene TRBV6-2 or TRBV6-3 combines with J gene TRBJ2-1; 9 bases agree with TRBD2. This CDR3 has 18 amino acids. Germline V gene data show CDR1 as MNHEY and CDR2 as SVGEGT. The J segment lost 0 bases and the V segment lost 0 bases, leaving 6 bases of the junction unmatched. CDR3 DNA sequence: TGTGCCAGCAGTTACTCAGGGCTAGCGGGGCTCTCCTACAATGAGCAGTTCTTC. Amino acid sequence: CASSYSGLAGLSYNEQFF.

The J gene is TRBJ2-5, the V gene TRBV3-1 (or the pseudogene TRBV3-2), with D possibly matching TRBD2 (6 bases). The V end lost 4 bases, the J end lost 4 bases, and 13 bases lay between the germline ends. CDR1 LGHDT and CDR2 YNNKEL come from the germline V gene (reference sequence). The length of the CDR3 is 14 residues. As DNA, the CDR3 is TGTGCCAGCAGCCCTTACGGGGGAGGAGAGACCCAGTACTTC. Its protein product is CASSPYGGGETQYF.

This sequence joins TRBV5-8 and TRBJ1-2; no reliable D call. CDR1 is SGHTS and CDR2 is YDEGEE in the germline V gene. The CDR3 has 15 residues. V gave up 8 bases and J gave up 0 bases, with 17 bases separating them. The CDR3 nucleotides read TGTGCCAGAACTAGGGATCGGGGATCTAACTATGGCTACACCTTC. It encodes CARTRDRGSNYGYTF.

This clone was picked up one time. The chain has TRBV7-2 and TRBJ1-5; 12 bases map to TRBD1. Germline loops: CDR1 SGHTA, CDR2 FQGNSA. V gave up 4 bases and J gave up 5 bases; unmatched junction bases: 3. The CDR3 consists of 15 residues. CDR3 amino acids: CASSSGQGADQPQHF. CDR3 nucleotide sequence: TGTGCCAGCAGCTCGGGACAGGGGGCTGATCAGCCCCAGCATTTT. The whole variable domain, filled in from reference TRBV7-2 and TRBJ1-5, reads GAGVSQSPSNKVTEKGKDVELRCDPISGHTALYWYRQSLGQGLEFLIYFQGNSAPDKSGLPSDRFSAERTGGSVSTLTIQRTQQEDSAVYLCASSSGQGADQPQHFGDGTRLSIL.

The chain couples TRBV5-4 to TRBJ2-5, with a possible D match to TRBD2 (6 bases). The V end was cut by 0 bases, the J end by 2 bases, with 11 bases between. CDR1 is SGHNT and CDR2 is YYREEE in the germline V gene (reference sequence). The CDR3 runs to 15 residues. The CDR3 reads CASSLEDGGQETQYF. CDR3 DNA sequence: TGTGCCAGCAGCTTGGAGGATGGAGGGCAAGAGACCCAGTACTTC. Full variable domain (missing parts from reference TRBV5-4 and TRBJ2-5): ETGVTQSPTHLIKTRGQQVTLRCSSQSGHNTVSWYQQALGQGPQFIFQYYREEENGRGNFPPRFSGLQFPNYSSELNVNALELDDSALYLCASSLEDGGQETQYFGPGTRLLVL.

V is TRBV21-1 and J is TRBJ2-1; the tabulated D call, TRBD2, remains unverified against the DNA. TRBV21-1 is termed a pseudogene. The CDR3 runs to 15 residues. Here the CDR3 reads CASSKAGKGGDEQFF. Here the CDR3 DNA reads TGTGCCAGCAGCAAAGCAGGAAAGGGAGGGGATGAGCAGTTCTTC.

This rearrangement joins TRBV5-6 to TRBJ2-3; weak D call: TRBD2 (6 bases). Germline V gene sequence: CDR1 SGHDT, CDR2 YYEEEE. V lost 5 bases, J lost 0 bases, and 13 bases lay in between. The CDR3 covers 15 residues. The CDR3 sequence is CASRVRGVSTDTQYF. The CDR3 DNA sequence: TGTGCCAGCAGGGTGCGGGGCGTTAGCACAGATACGCAGTATTTT.

The rearrangement links TRBV18 to TRBJ2-1, with 15 bases fitting TRBD2. This CDR3 has 16 amino acids. CDR1 and CDR2 (germline): KGHSH, LQKENI. V was clipped by 0 bases and J by 9 bases; unmatched bases: 3. The CDR3 protein is CASSPPGLAGGPEQFF. Here the CDR3 DNA reads TGTGCCAGCTCACCACCCGGACTAGCGGGAGGGCCTGAGCAGTTCTTC.

Note on this clone: The sample holds other DNA sequences that translate to the same CDR3. The chain links TRBV9 to TRBJ2-5; D remains unclear. This CDR3 is 14 amino acids long. The germline V and J ends were trimmed by 0 bases and 2 bases, with 8 bases remaining between them. CDR1 SGDLS and CDR2 YYNGEE come from the germline V gene. The CDR3, as DNA: TGTGCCAGCAGCGTAGGCACAGCTCAAGAGACCCAGTACTTC. Translation gives CASSVGTAQETQYF.

This chain links TRBV12-3 or TRBV12-4 with TRBJ1-2; a possible D gene is TRBD1 (5 bases). There are 13 residues in the CDR3. Trimming removed 6 bases from V and 4 bases from J, with 12 bases in between. This CDR3 is CASSQGVGYGYTF. As DNA, the CDR3 is TGTGCCAGCAGCCAGGGTGTTGGCTATGGCTACACCTTC.

This chain links TRBV3-1 (or the pseudogene TRBV3-2) with TRBJ1-2; a possible D gene is TRBD1 (5 bases). Germline lookup yields CDR1 LGHDT and CDR2 YNNKEL (reference sequence). V lost 2 bases to trimming and J lost 4 bases, with 11 bases between them. The CDR3 sequence is 14 residues long. CDR3 sequence (DNA): TGTGCCAGCAGCCAACCTACAGGAACCTATGGCTACACCTTC. Translation: CASSQPTGTYGYTF.

J is TRBJ2-7 and V is TRBV19; 10 nucleotides agree with TRBD1. With V trimmed by 4 bases and J by 5 bases, 8 bases remained unmatched. The CDR3 is made up of 15 amino acids. CDR1 is LNHDA, CDR2 SQIVND, per germline (reference sequence). The CDR3 loop is CASSNLGTGEHEQYF. The CDR3 coding sequence is TGTGCCAGTAGTAATCTTGGGACAGGGGAGCACGAGCAGTACTTC.

This clone was recorded a few times. The chain carries TRBV4-1 and TRBJ2-7, with 7 bases aligning to TRBD2. The CDR3 totals 14 residues. The V segment lost 4 bases and the J segment 3 bases; nucleotides outside the gene matches: 6. Germline CDR1 is MGHRA and CDR2 is YSYEKL. This CDR3 is CASSPGDYNYEQYF. In nucleotides, the CDR3 is TGCGCCAGCAGCCCGGGGGACTACAACTACGAGCAGTACTTC.

CDR3 residues: CASSTRDTYEQYF. In DNA form, the CDR3 reads TGTGCCAGCAGCACCCGGGATACCTACGAGCAGTACTTC. The chain has TRBV21-1 and TRBJ2-7; TRBD2 is the table's D call, not checked against the DNA. TRBV21-1 is classified as a pseudogene. The CDR3 runs to 13 residues.

The V gene is TRBV2, the J gene TRBJ1-1; a possible D gene is TRBD1 (6 bases). The CDR3 is made up of 12 amino acids. The germline V gene encodes CDR1 SNHLY and CDR2 FYNNEI. V was pared by 6 bases and J by 4 bases, with 9 bases between. CDR3 sequence: CASSLDSTEAFF. The CDR3, as DNA: TGTGCCAGCAGCTTGGACAGCACTGAAGCTTTCTTT.

The chain carries TRBV6-4 and TRBJ2-7, with D perhaps matching TRBD2 (5 bases). CDR1 and CDR2 (germline): MRHNA, SNTAGT. Trimming removed 6 bases from V and 5 bases from J, with 20 bases in between. This CDR3 contains 15 residues. The CDR3 nucleotides read TGTGCCAGCAGCGCCGAGGGAAGCCCATCCGACGAGCAGTACTTC. This encodes CASSAEGSPSDEQYF.